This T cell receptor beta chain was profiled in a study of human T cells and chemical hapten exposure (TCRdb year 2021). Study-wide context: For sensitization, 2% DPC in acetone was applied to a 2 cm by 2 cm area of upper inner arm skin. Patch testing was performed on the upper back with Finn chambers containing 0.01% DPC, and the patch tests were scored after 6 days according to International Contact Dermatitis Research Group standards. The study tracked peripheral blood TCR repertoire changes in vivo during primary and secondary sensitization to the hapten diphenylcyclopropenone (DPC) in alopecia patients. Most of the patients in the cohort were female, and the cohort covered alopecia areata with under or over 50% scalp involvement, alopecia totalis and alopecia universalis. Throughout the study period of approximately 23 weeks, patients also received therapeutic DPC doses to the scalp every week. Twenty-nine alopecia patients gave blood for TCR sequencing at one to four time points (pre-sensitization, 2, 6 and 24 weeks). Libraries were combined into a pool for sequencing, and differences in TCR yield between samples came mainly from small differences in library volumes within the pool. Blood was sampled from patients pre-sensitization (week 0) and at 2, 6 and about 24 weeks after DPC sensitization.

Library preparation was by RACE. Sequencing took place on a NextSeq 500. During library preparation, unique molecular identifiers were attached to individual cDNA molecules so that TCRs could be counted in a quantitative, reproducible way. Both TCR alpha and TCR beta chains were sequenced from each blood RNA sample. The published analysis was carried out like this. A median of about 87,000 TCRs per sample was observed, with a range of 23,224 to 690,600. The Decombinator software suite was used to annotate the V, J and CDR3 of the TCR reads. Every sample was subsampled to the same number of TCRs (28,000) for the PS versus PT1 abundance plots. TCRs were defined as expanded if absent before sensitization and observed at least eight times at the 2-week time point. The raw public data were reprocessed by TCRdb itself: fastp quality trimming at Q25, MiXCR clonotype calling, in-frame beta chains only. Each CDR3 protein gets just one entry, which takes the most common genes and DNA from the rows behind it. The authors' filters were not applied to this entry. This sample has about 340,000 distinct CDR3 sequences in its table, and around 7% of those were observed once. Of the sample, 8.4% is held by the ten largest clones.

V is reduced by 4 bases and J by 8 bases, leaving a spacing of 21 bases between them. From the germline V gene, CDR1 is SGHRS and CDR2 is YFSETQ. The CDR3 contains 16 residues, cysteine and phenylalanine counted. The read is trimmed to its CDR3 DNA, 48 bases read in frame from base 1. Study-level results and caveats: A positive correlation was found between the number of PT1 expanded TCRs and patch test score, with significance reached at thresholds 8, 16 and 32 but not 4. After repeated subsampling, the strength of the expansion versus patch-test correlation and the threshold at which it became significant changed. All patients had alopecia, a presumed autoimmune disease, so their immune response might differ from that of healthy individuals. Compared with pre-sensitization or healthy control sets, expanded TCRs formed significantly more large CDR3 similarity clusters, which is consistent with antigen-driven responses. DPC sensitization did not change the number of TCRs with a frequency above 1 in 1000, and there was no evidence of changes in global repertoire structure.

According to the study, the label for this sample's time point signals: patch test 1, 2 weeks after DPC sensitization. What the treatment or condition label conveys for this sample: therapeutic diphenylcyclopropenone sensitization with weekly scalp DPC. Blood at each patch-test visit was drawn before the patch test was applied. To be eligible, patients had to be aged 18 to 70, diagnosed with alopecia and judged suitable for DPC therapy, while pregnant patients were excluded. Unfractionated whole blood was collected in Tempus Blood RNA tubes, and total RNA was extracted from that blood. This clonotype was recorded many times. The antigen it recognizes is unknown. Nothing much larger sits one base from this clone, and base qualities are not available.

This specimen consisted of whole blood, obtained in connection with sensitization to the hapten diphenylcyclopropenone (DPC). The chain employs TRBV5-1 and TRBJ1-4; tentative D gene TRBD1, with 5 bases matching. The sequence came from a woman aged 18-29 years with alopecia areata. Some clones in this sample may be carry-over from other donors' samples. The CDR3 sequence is CASSLTPITGEEKLFF. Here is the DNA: TGCGCCAGCAGCCTTACCCCCATTACGGGGGAAGAAAAACTGTTTTTT.